The clone carrying this T cell receptor beta chain rates as medium-sized. Its specificity is unknown. Adaptor-ligated barcode primers were used to amplify TRBV12-4/TRBJ1-2 clonotypes. MiXCR, run by TCRdb on the multiplex PCR reads, gives a single entry per CDR3 protein. The repertoire holds 2,900 or so distinct CDR3 sequences, with about 5% as singletons. Whole-study findings and limits: Tumor memory CD4+ T cell TCR gene usage was found to cluster with blood and lymph node memory CD4+ cells and with lymph node naive CD4+ cells.

Trimming removed 2 bases at V and 4 bases at J, with 8 bases between. This CDR3 contains 13 residues. The sequence derives from a female donor with breast cancer. V usage is TRBV12-3 or TRBV12-4 and J usage is TRBJ1-2; D not resolved. Sequenced sample: naive CD4+ T cells sorted from blood. Subset in this sample: naive CD4+ T cells, CD4+CD45RA+CD25-. CDR3 in DNA: TGTGCCAGCAGTTTACGACTCGGCTATGGCTACACCTTC. Protein product: CASSLRLGYGYTF.